This record covers a single T cell receptor (beta chain). As originally analysed: The assay estimated nucleated cells by amplifying reference gene primers. The repertoire was sequenced with immunoSEQ multiplex PCR; TCRdb's copy has only in-frame clones and lacks some. The D gene and trimming were derived from the DNA, and the V and J assignments and clone size from that table. The table includes 14,000 to 15,000 clones, around 85% detected once. This sample is part of a study of blood T cell repertoires in COVID-19. Study background: There were acute and convalescent COVID-19 samples, and they came from the United States, Italy and Spain. The analysed material was cDNA or gDNA that came from T cells, B-cell-depleted T cells, or PBMCs.

The germline gives CDR1 LGHDT, CDR2 YNNKEL (reference sequence). Trimming took 2 bases from V and 1 from J, leaving 3 bases between them. The CDR3 spans 14 residues. The sequence was obtained from a human donor in a cohort sampled during active COVID-19. J is TRBJ2-6 and V is TRBV3-1 (or the pseudogene TRBV3-2); D is unclear. Sequencing used peripheral blood. This CDR3 reads CASSQQSGANVLTF. The CDR3 DNA reads TGTGCCAGCAGCCAACAGTCTGGGGCCAACGTCCTGACTTTC.